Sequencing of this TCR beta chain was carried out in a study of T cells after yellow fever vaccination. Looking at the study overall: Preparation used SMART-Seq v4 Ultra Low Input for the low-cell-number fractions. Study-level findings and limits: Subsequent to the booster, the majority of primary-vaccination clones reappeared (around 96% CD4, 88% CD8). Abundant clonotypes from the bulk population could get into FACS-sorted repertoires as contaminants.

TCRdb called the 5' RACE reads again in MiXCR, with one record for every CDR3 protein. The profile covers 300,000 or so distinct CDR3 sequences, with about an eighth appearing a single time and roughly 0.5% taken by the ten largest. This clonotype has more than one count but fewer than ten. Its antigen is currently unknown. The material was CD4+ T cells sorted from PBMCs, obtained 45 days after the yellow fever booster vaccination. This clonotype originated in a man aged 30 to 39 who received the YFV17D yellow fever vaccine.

This CDR3 reads CASSYGEGAAYGYTF. The CDR3 DNA is TGTGCCAGCAGCTACGGGGAGGGGGCTGCCTATGGCTACACCTTC. The chain is built from TRBV7-9 and TRBJ1-2, with 7 bases fitting TRBD1. This CDR3 is 15 amino acids long. Looked up from germline, CDR1 is SEHNR and CDR2 is FQNEAQ (reference sequence). J was trimmed by 4 bases and V by 4 bases; bases with no gene match: 9.